Each of the 31 T cell receptor beta chains below was sequenced from the same sample in a study of shared clonotypes between healthy human individuals. Sequencing used immunoSEQ multiplex PCR; TCRdb keeps in-frame clones, though not all of them. The sample yields 1.5 million to 2.5 million clones, about 94% seen once. CD45RO-negative, CCR7-positively selected cells formed the naive CD8 fraction, excluding terminally differentiated effector memory CD45RA+ cells. Material: naive CD8+ T cells sorted from blood. Receptors originate from a man between 18 and 35 years old in good health.

This clone was counted a single time. The CDR3 reads CAISEGAIEAFF. The CDR3 coding sequence is TGTGCCATCAGCGAGGGGGCGATTGAAGCTTTCTTT. The chain recombines TRBV10-3 with TRBJ1-1; TRBD1 agrees at 7 bases. The CDR3 loop spans 12 amino acids. With V trimmed by 6 bases and J by 7 bases, 5 bases remained unmatched. Germline V gene lookup returns CDR1 ENHRY and CDR2 SYGVKD.

The chain carries TRBV27 and TRBJ2-5; unclear D gene. Looked up from germline, CDR1 is MNHEY and CDR2 is SMNVEV (reference sequence). The CDR3 is 12 residues long. Deletions cut 9 bases from V and 2 bases from J, with 10 bases between. In DNA form, the CDR3 reads TGTGCCAGTGTGGACGGTCAAGAGACCCAGTACTTC. Its protein is CASVDGQETQYF.

The chain has TRBV11-2 and TRBJ2-7; 7 bases map to TRBD2. From germline, CDR1 is SGHAT and CDR2 FQNNGV. V shed 1 base, J shed 3 bases, and the junction held 9 bases outside the gene matches. The CDR3 is 16 amino acids. The DNA for the CDR3 is TGTGCCAGCAGCTTAGTGATGGGGGGGGAACTCTACGAGCAGTACTTC. Protein sequence: CASSLVMGGELYEQYF. The entire variable domain, with the rest obtained from reference TRBV11-2 and TRBJ2-7, is as follows: EAGVAQSPRYKIIEKRQSVAFWCNPISGHATLYWYQQILGQGPKLLIQFQNNGVVDDSQLPKDRFSAERLKGVDSTLKIQPAKLEDSAVYLCASSLVMGGELYEQYFGPGTRLTVT.

The rearrangement uses TRBV12-5 and TRBJ2-1; D gene unclear. V was trimmed by 0 bases and J by 11 bases, leaving 17 bases between them. The CDR3 length is 15 residues. Looked up from germline, CDR1 is LGHNT and CDR2 is FRNRAP. CDR3 DNA sequence: TGTGCTAGTGGTTTGGTACCGAGTGCCTTGGGGAAGCAGTTCTTC. It codes for CASGLVPSALGKQFF.

The chain recombines TRBV30 with TRBJ1-1, with 9 bases identical to TRBD1. V was pared by 5 bases and J by 5 bases, with 9 bases of the junction left unmatched. Germline CDR1 is GTSNPN and CDR2 is SVGIG (reference sequence). The CDR3 has 14 amino acids. The CDR3 protein is CAWVLQGASTEAFF. The CDR3 DNA reads TGTGCCTGGGTTTTACAGGGGGCGTCAACTGAAGCTTTCTTT.

The V and J genes are TRBV6-1 and TRBJ1-4; 7 nucleotides line up with TRBD1. The CDR3 extends over 16 amino acids. V shed 3 bases and J 0 bases; nucleotides not matched to a gene: 4. Germline CDR1 is MNHNS and CDR2 is SASEGT. The CDR3 nucleotides are TGTGCCAGCAGTGACGACAGGGTACCAACTAATGAAAAACTGTTTTTT. Encoded protein: CASSDDRVPTNEKLFF.

The J gene is TRBJ2-2, the V gene TRBV7-6; D is perhaps TRBD2 (5 bases). V lost 6 bases to trimming and J lost 4 bases, with 9 bases between them. Germline CDR1 and CDR2: SGHVS and FNYEAQ. The CDR3 consists of 13 residues. In DNA form, the CDR3 reads TGTGCCAGCAGGTTGCGGGTCACCGGGGAGCTGTTTTTT. Its translation is CASRLRVTGELFF.

The rearrangement links TRBV2 to TRBJ2-1; TRBD1 matches 9 bases. The CDR3 is made up of 13 amino acids. Germline V gives CDR1 SNHLY, CDR2 FYNNEI. V trimming: 6 bases; J trimming: 8 bases; junction bases outside the gene matches: 5. The chain's CDR3 is CASSGTGHDEQFF. In nucleotides, the CDR3 is TGTGCCAGCAGCGGGACAGGGCATGATGAGCAGTTCTTC. The entire variable domain, with the rest obtained from reference TRBV2 and TRBJ2-1, is as follows: EPEVTQTPSHQVTQMGQEVILRCVPISNHLYFYWYRQILGQKVEFLVSFYNNEISEKSEIFDDQFSVERPDGSNFTLKIRSTKLEDSAMYFCASSGTGHDEQFFGPGTRLTVL.

This clone was seen only a few times. This rearrangement joins TRBV7-9 to TRBJ1-2, with D possibly TRBD1 on 5 matching bases. The CDR3 has 14 amino acids. V was pared by 3 bases and J by 8 bases, with 16 bases between. CDR1 and CDR2 from the germline V gene are SEHNR and FQNEAQ (reference sequence). The CDR3 loop reads CASSLVEGAEGYTF. The CDR3, as DNA: TGTGCCAGCAGCTTGGTAGAAGGGGCGGAAGGCTACACCTTC.

This chain links TRBV27 with TRBJ2-7, with a possible D match to TRBD1 (6 bases). Trimming cost V 3 bases and J 9 bases, with 15 bases left between them. In germline, CDR1 is MNHEY, CDR2 SMNVEV (reference sequence). The CDR3 has 13 residues. CDR3 DNA: TGTGCCAGCAGTTTGGGCAGGGGCGACGTGCAGTACTTC. Protein: CASSLGRGDVQYF.

This chain connects TRBV10-3 to TRBJ2-7; TRBD1 is a possible D gene (6 bases). Germline CDR1 is ENHRY and CDR2 is SYGVKD. Trimming stripped 7 bases from V and 0 bases from J, with 13 bases between. The CDR3 consists of 14 residues. The CDR3: CAIKNRDTSYEQYF. In DNA form, the CDR3 reads TGTGCCATCAAAAACAGGGATACCTCCTACGAGCAGTACTTC.

This clone was seen just once. The chain uses TRBV19 and TRBJ1-1; no reliable D call. The CDR3 sequence is 14 residues long. The germline V and J ends were trimmed by 0 bases and 9 bases, with 14 bases remaining between them. Germline values: CDR1 LNHDA, CDR2 SQIVND (reference sequence). The CDR3 nucleotides read TGTGCCAGTAGTATAGATCTGGAGACGGAGAAAGCTTTCTTT. As protein: CASSIDLETEKAFF.

To note about this clone: In the same sample, other DNA sequences code for this CDR3. V gene TRBV27 combines with J gene TRBJ2-3, with no clear D. The CDR3 is made up of 13 amino acids. Germline V CDR1 and CDR2: MNHEY, SMNVEV (reference sequence). The V gene lost 3 bases and the J gene lost 0 bases, with 4 bases spanning the gap. The CDR3 here is CASSLKSTDTQYF. The DNA for the CDR3 is TGTGCCAGCAGTTTGAAAAGCACAGATACGCAGTATTTT.

This sequence joins TRBV29-1 and TRBJ2-3; D is unclear. The CDR3 is made up of 16 amino acids. V was trimmed by 4 bases and J by 1 base, leaving 18 bases between them. In germline, CDR1 is SQVTM, CDR2 ANQGSEA. CDR3 bases: TGCAGCGTTGGGCTCGAGTCCGTTTTGGGCACAGATACGCAGTATTTT. Its translation is CSVGLESVLGTDTQYF.

The chain has TRBV7-2 and TRBJ2-1, with 12 positions matching TRBD2. The CDR3 has 13 residues. With V trimmed by 6 bases and J by 10 bases, 4 bases remained unmatched. Per the germline V gene, CDR1 is SGHTA and CDR2 is FQGNSA. The CDR3: CASRVGLAGEQFF. The CDR3 nucleotides read TGTGCCAGCAGGGTCGGACTAGCGGGAGAGCAGTTCTTC.

The chain is built from TRBV5-6 and TRBJ2-7, with D possibly TRBD2 on 5 matching bases. The germline V and J ends were trimmed by 3 bases and 3 bases, with 16 bases remaining between them. Per the germline V gene, CDR1 is SGHDT and CDR2 is YYEEEE. The CDR3 is 15 amino acids. The DNA of the CDR3 is TGTGCCAGCAGCTCCCCCCGAGTACTAGGCTACGAGCAGTACTTC. Translating it yields CASSSPRVLGYEQYF.

The chain employs TRBV27 and TRBJ2-2, with 11 bases identical to TRBD2. V lost 1 base to trimming and J lost 4 bases; unmatched junction nucleotides: 5. Germline lookup yields CDR1 MNHEY and CDR2 SMNVEV (reference sequence). CDR3 size: 17 residues. The DNA of the CDR3 is TGTGCCAGCAGTTTATTAGCGGGGGGGCCTGGCACCGGGGAGCTGTTTTTT. Translating it yields CASSLLAGGPGTGELFF.

This rearrangement joins TRBV7-9 to TRBJ1-4; D perhaps matches TRBD1 (5 bases). CDR3 length: 14 amino acids. Germline V CDR1 and CDR2: SEHNR, FQNEAQ (reference sequence). Trimming took off 3 bases at V and 4 bases at J, with 9 bases between the two ends. Here the CDR3 reads CASSFPGGNEKLFF. DNA of the CDR3: TGTGCCAGCAGCTTTCCCGGGGGTAATGAAAAACTGTTTTTT.

The chain employs TRBV5-1 and TRBJ2-5; D call uncertain. Trimming cost V 3 bases and J 0 bases, with 3 bases left between them. The CDR3 consists of 12 residues. In germline, CDR1 is SGHRS, CDR2 YFSETQ. CDR3 region: CASSYNQETQYF. CDR3 bases: TGCGCCAGCAGCTACAACCAAGAGACCCAGTACTTC.

The chain recombines TRBV5-6 with TRBJ2-7; D remains ambiguous. The length of the CDR3 is 11 residues. V was clipped by 5 bases and J by 6 bases, with 9 bases between them. Per the germline V gene, CDR1 is SGHDT and CDR2 is YYEEEE. The CDR3 bases are TGTGCCAGCAGAGGGCCGGCCGAGCAGTACTTC. It translates to CASRGPAEQYF.

V gene TRBV2 combines with J gene TRBJ2-1; 9 bases line up with TRBD1. The CDR3 contains 15 residues. Losses at the gene ends were 7 bases for V and 4 bases for J; bases not matched to a gene: 8. Germline V gene lookup returns CDR1 SNHLY and CDR2 FYNNEI. The chain's CDR3 is CASNIPGQGYNEQFF. The CDR3 DNA reads TGTGCCAGCAATATACCGGGACAGGGTTACAATGAGCAGTTCTTC.

The rearrangement joins TRBV12-5 to TRBJ2-1; 8 positions match TRBD2. The germline V gene has CDR1 LGHNT and CDR2 FRNRAP. After removal of 7 bases from V and 0 bases from J, the junction contained 23 bases not matched to a gene. CDR3 length equals 21 residues. As DNA, the CDR3 is TGTGCTAGTGCCTCCGGGGGGGCGGGAGGTTTCCCGCCAAGCTCCTACAATGAGCAGTTCTTC. Translation: CASASGGAGGFPPSSYNEQFF.

The genes are TRBV28 and TRBJ2-1, with TRBD2 matching 13 bases. Trimming at V came to 5 bases and at J to 3 bases, leaving 4 bases not matched to a gene. Germline lookup yields CDR1 MDHEN and CDR2 SYDVKM. The CDR3 has 16 residues. The CDR3, as DNA: TGTGCCAGCAGTCCCGGACTAGCGGGGGACTACAATGAGCAGTTCTTC. Translated, it gives CASSPGLAGDYNEQFF.

V and J are TRBV7-8 and TRBJ2-2, with D perhaps TRBD1 or TRBD2 (5 bases each). Trimming shortened V by 1 base and J by 6 bases, and 6 bases separated the two germline ends. Germline CDR1 reads SGHVS; CDR2 reads FQNEAQ. The CDR3 length is 13 residues. The CDR3 region has the DNA TGTGCCAGCAGCTTAGGAGGGGCCGGGGAGCTGTTTTTT. Its translation is CASSLGGAGELFF. Drawing the rest from reference TRBV7-8 and TRBJ2-2, the complete variable domain is GAGVSQSPRYKVAKRGQDVALRCDPISGHVSLFWYQQALGQGPEFLTYFQNEAQLDKSGLPSDRFFAERPEGSVSTLKIQRTQQEDSAVYLCASSLGGAGELFFGEGSRLTVL.

The rearrangement joins TRBV19 to TRBJ2-3; 7 bases align to TRBD1. This CDR3 is 11 amino acids long. Looked up from germline, CDR1 is LNHDA and CDR2 is SQIVND (reference sequence). The V segment lost 5 bases and the J segment 10 bases; nucleotides outside the gene matches: 3. The DNA of the CDR3 is TGTGCCAGTAGTCTTGGGACAGCGCAGTATTTT. Its protein is CASSLGTAQYF.

The genes are TRBV27 and TRBJ1-6; D not certain. Germline CDR1 is MNHEY and CDR2 is SMNVEV (reference sequence). This CDR3 comprises 13 residues. Deletions cut 1 base from V and 8 bases from J, with 6 bases between. The CDR3 DNA reads TGTGCCAGCAGTTTATTGGGGTATTCACCCCTCCACTTT. Residues: CASSLLGYSPLHF.

The J gene is TRBJ2-7, the V gene TRBV7-9; 11 nucleotides match TRBD1. V shed 1 base, J shed 3 bases, and the junction held 8 bases outside the gene matches. From germline, CDR1 is SEHNR and CDR2 FQNEAQ (reference sequence). The CDR3 runs to 17 residues. CDR3 sequence reads: CASSLGVFGTGGYEQYF. DNA of the CDR3: TGTGCCAGCAGCTTAGGGGTGTTCGGGACAGGGGGCTACGAGCAGTACTTC.

The J gene is TRBJ1-1, the V gene TRBV28; the match to TRBD1 covers 7 bases. This CDR3 spans 13 amino acids. CDR1 is MDHEN and CDR2 is SYDVKM in the germline V gene. Trimming cost V 9 bases and J 0 bases; bases outside gene matches: 4. CDR3 loop: CASRDSMNTEAFF. The CDR3 bases are TGTGCCAGTAGGGACAGTATGAACACTGAAGCTTTCTTT.

The V call is TRBV30, the J call TRBJ2-7, with 12 bases identical to TRBD2. V lost 6 bases to trimming and J lost 1 base; unmatched junction nucleotides: 7. CDR3 length: 15 amino acids. The germline gives CDR1 GTSNPN, CDR2 SVGIG (reference sequence). CDR3 amino acids: CACPSGGAKSYEQYF. The CDR3 DNA reads TGTGCCTGCCCTAGCGGGGGGGCAAAATCCTACGAGCAGTACTTC.

This sequence joins TRBV19 and TRBJ2-1; 7 bases align to TRBD1. The CDR3 covers 15 residues. V trimming: 8 bases; J trimming: 6 bases; junction bases outside the gene matches: 13. The germline gives CDR1 LNHDA, CDR2 SQIVND (reference sequence). CDR3 in amino acids: CASGDRGPPGNEQFF. In nucleotides, the CDR3 is TGTGCCAGTGGGGACAGAGGCCCGCCGGGCAATGAGCAGTTCTTC.

V usage is TRBV7-8 and J usage is TRBJ2-7, with 7 bases that match TRBD2. The CDR3 loop spans 18 amino acids. CDR1 and CDR2 from the germline V gene are SGHVS and FQNEAQ. V lost 5 bases, J lost 3 bases, and 19 bases stayed unmatched. CDR3 protein: CASSPRQSGARDLYEQYF. For the CDR3, the DNA is TGTGCCAGCAGCCCCCGGCAAAGCGGGGCGAGGGACCTCTACGAGCAGTACTTC.